A selection of T cell receptor beta chains follows, all from one sample in a study of beta chain features in type 1 diabetes. The repertoire was sequenced with immunoSEQ multiplex PCR; TCRdb's copy has only in-frame clones and lacks some. This sample carries about 41,000 clones, around 63% of them seen once, and the ten largest clones take roughly 1.7%. The sample consisted of Tregs from blood. These TCRs come from a man aged 25 to 45 with type 1 diabetes. Some clones in this sample may be carry-over from other donors' samples. Both conserved end residues are part of each CDR3. A D gene is named only where the DNA matches it firmly. Only some rows state a clone size, as once, few, many or a class for expanded clones.

>TRBV2|TRBJ2-2|TRBD2|NA
CASMGLARNTGELFF
TGTGCCAGCATGGGACTAGCGAGAAACACCGGGGAGCTGTTTTTT
>TRBV19|TRBJ2-1|TRBD1|few
CASSPINRGHNEQFF
TGTGCCAGTAGCCCCATCAACAGGGGGCATAATGAGCAGTTCTTC
>TRBV19|TRBJ2-5|NA|NA
CASSETAGETQYF
TGTGCCAGTAGTGAAACAGCCGGAGAGACCCAGTACTTC
>TRBV6-7|TRBJ1-2|NA|NA
CAQGRSNYGYTF
TGTGCCCAGGGGAGAAGCAACTATGGCTACACCTTC
>TRBV27|TRBJ1-1|NA|NA
CASSYRRATEAFF
TGTGCCAGCAGTTATCGGAGGGCCACTGAAGCTTTCTTT
>TRBV7-2|TRBJ2-1|NA|NA
CASSLEISEFF
TGTGCCAGCAGCTTAGAGATTTCGGAGTTCTTC
>TRBV7-9|TRBJ2-3|NA|few
CASSLGPSVYTQYF
TGTGCCAGCAGCTTAGGACCTAGCGTCTATACGCAGTATTTT
>TRBV2|TRBJ2-2|TRBD1|NA
CASSVQGAAGELFF
TGTGCCAGCAGTGTACAGGGGGCGGCCGGGGAGCTGTTTTTT
>TRBV18|TRBJ1-3|TRBD1|few
CASSPTGSVNTIYF
TGTGCCAGCTCACCGACAGGGTCGGTAAACACCATATATTTT
>TRBV25-1|TRBJ1-4|NA|NA
CASSEPGREKLFF
TGTGCCAGCAGTGAACCAGGGCGCGAAAAACTGTTTTTT
>TRBV7-2|TRBJ2-4|TRBD1|NA
CASSLTGQGAGNIQYF
TGTGCCAGCAGCTTAACCGGGCAGGGGGCGGGAAACATTCAGTACTTC
>TRBV7-2|TRBJ1-1|TRBD1|NA
CASSFDTGGTEAFF
TGTGCCAGCAGCTTTGACACAGGGGGCACTGAAGCTTTCTTT
>TRBV10-3|TRBJ2-7|NA|few
CAISEHTGSYEQYF
TGTGCCATCAGTGAGCACACAGGCTCCTACGAGCAGTACTTC
>TRBV4-2|TRBJ2-1|TRBD1|few
CASSLGQGAYNEQFF
TGTGCCAGCAGCCTTGGACAGGGCGCCTACAATGAGCAGTTCTTC
>TRBV29-1|TRBJ2-1|TRBD2|NA
CSVEDQKREGNEQFF
TGCAGCGTTGAAGATCAAAAGCGGGAGGGGAATGAGCAGTTCTTC
>TRBV7-3|TRBJ2-5|TRBD2|NA
CASSLGLAGDSGETQYF
TGTGCCAGCAGCTTAGGACTAGCGGGGGATTCGGGGGAGACCCAGTACTTC
>TRBV27|TRBJ1-6|TRBD1|NA
CASSLQGARHNSPLHF
TGTGCCAGCAGTCTTCAGGGGGCGAGGCATAATTCCCCCCTCCACTTT
>TRBV28|TRBJ1-5|NA|NA
CASTGQLQPQHF
TGTGCCAGCACAGGACAGCTTCAGCCCCAGCATTTT
>TRBV4-3|TRBJ2-7|NA|NA
CASSQEWQYAYEQYF
TGCGCCAGCAGCCAAGAATGGCAGTATGCTTACGAGCAGTACTTC
>TRBV10-1|TRBJ2-3|TRBD2|NA
CASNSPGGTDTQYF
TGCGCCAGCAACAGTCCGGGAGGGACAGATACGCAGTATTTT
>TRBV2|TRBJ1-2|TRBD1|NA
CASSAQGLGYTF
TGTGCCAGCAGTGCACAGGGGCTTGGCTACACCTTC
>TRBV18|TRBJ1-2|NA|NA
CASSPPAGQEYGYTF
TGTGCCAGCTCACCACCGGCGGGCCAGGAGTATGGCTACACCTTC
>TRBV28|TRBJ2-3|TRBD1|NA
CASSTPRTGRDTQYF
TGTGCCAGCAGTACGCCTCGGACAGGGAGAGATACGCAGTATTTT
>TRBV5-1|TRBJ1-3|TRBD1|NA
CASTSQGGSGNTIYF
TGCGCCAGTACCTCCCAGGGGGGCTCTGGAAACACCATATACTTT
>TRBV19|TRBJ1-5|NA|NA
CASSLAQANQPQHF
TGTGCCAGTAGTCTCGCTCAGGCAAATCAGCCCCAGCATTTT
>TRBV20-1|TRBJ1-1|NA|once
CSARGNTEAFF
TGCAGTGCTAGGGGCAACACTGAAGCTTTCTTT
>TRBV7-2|TRBJ1-2|NA|NA
CASSLTAQGYTF
TGTGCCAGCAGTCTGACAGCTCAAGGCTACACCTTC
>TRBV11-1|TRBJ2-7|TRBD1|NA
CASSFLGTASYEQYF
TGTGCCAGCAGCTTTCTCGGGACAGCCTCCTACGAGCAGTACTTC
>TRBV5-4|TRBJ1-5|NA|NA
CASSLDLNQPQHF
TGTGCCAGCAGCTTGGACTTAAATCAGCCCCAGCATTTT
>TRBV4-1|TRBJ2-6|NA|NA
CASSQDLQGGNVLTF
TGCGCCAGCAGCCAAGATCTGCAGGGGGGCAACGTCCTGACTTTC
>TRBV28|TRBJ2-5|NA|NA
CASRPTGREQYF
TGTGCCAGCAGACCTACAGGGCGGGAGCAGTACTTC
>TRBV11-2|TRBJ2-2|NA|NA
CASRAGSTGSGEPFF
TGTGCCAGCCGAGCCGGGTCGACGGGCTCCGGGGAGCCGTTTTTT
>TRBV5-1|TRBJ1-2|TRBD1|NA
CASSFRTGGFYGYTF
TGCGCCAGCAGCTTTCGGACAGGGGGATTCTATGGCTACACCTTC
>TRBV6-5|TRBJ2-7|TRBD1|NA
CASSYQTGAYEQYF
TGTGCCAGCAGTTACCAGACAGGGGCCTACGAGCAGTACTTC
>TRBV28|TRBJ1-2|NA|NA
CAISFLGAIGYTF
TGTGCCATCTCGTTTCTGGGGGCGATTGGCTACACCTTC